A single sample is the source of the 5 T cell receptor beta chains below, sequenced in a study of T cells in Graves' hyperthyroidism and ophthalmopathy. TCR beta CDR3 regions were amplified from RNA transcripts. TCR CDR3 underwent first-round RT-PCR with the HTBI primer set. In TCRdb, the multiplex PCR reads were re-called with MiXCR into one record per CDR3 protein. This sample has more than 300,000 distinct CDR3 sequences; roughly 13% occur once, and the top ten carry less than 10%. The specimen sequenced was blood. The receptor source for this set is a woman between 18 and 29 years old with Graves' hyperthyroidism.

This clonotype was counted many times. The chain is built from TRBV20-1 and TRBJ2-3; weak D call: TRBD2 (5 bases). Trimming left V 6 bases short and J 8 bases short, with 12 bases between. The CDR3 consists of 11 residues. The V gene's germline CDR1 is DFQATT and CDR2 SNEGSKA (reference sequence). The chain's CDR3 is CSAPREGTQYF. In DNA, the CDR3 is TGCAGTGCCCCCCGGGAAGGTACGCAGTATTTT.

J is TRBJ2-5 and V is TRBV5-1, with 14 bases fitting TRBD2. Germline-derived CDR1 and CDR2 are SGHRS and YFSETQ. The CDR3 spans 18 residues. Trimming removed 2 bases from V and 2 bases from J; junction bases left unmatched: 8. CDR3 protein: CASSFGLAGGTVQETQYF. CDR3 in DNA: TGCGCCAGCAGCTTCGGACTAGCGGGAGGAACGGTACAAGAGACCCAGTACTTC.

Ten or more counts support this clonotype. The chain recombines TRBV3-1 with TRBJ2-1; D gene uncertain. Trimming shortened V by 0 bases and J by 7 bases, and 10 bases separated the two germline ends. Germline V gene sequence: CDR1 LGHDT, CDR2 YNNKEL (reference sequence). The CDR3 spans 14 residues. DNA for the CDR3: TGTGCCAGCAGCCAAGATTGGCGGTCGAATGAGCAGTTCTTC. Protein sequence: CASSQDWRSNEQFF.

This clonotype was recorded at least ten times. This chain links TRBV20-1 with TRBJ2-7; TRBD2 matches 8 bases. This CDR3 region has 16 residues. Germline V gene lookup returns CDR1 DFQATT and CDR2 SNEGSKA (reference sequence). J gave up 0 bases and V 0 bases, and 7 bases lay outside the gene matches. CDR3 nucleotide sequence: TGCAGTGCTAGAGACCCCACTAGCGGTTACTCCTACGAGCAGTACTTC. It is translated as CSARDPTSGYSYEQYF.

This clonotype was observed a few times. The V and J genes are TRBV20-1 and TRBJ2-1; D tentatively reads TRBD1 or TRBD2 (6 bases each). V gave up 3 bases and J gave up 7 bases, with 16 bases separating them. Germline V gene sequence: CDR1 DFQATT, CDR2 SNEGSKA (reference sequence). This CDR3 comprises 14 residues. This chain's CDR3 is CSARVTGRRNEQFF. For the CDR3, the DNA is TGCAGTGCTAGGGTTACAGGGAGGCGTAATGAGCAGTTCTTC.